Listed below are T cell receptor beta chains from one sample, sequenced in a study of control samples from healthy donors and cancer patients. Here immunoSEQ multiplex PCR was the method, and the copy in TCRdb shows in-frame clones only, minus some. The table records about 80,000 clones, 84% of them present only once. Sequencing input: PBMCs. These TCRs come from a man in his fifties or sixties with head and neck cancer. CDR3s include the opening cysteine and the closing phenylalanine or tryptophan. D genes are given only for firm matches. Size is omitted from some rows. Given values are once, few, many or a class for expanded clones.

clone size: NA; V gene: TRBV6-5; J gene: TRBJ2-7; D gene: NA; CDR3 DNA: TGTGCCAGCAGTTCTGACAGAAATACCTACGAGCAGTACTTC; CDR3 protein: CASSSDRNTYEQYF
clone size: NA; V gene: TRBV25-1; J gene: TRBJ2-1; D gene: NA; CDR3 DNA: TGTGCCAGCAGTCCTTCCCCATCCCCCTACAATGAGCAGTTCTTC; CDR3 protein: CASSPSPSPYNEQFF
clone size: NA; V gene: TRBV27; J gene: TRBJ1-6; D gene: TRBD1; CDR3 DNA: TGTGCCAGCTCCGGGACAGGGAAGAATAATTCACCCCTCCACTTT; CDR3 protein: CASSGTGKNNSPLHF
clone size: NA; V gene: TRBV11-3; J gene: TRBJ2-3; D gene: NA; CDR3 DNA: TGTGCCAGCAGCCCGTCCCGGGACCCAGATACGCAGTATTTT; CDR3 protein: CASSPSRDPDTQYF
clone size: NA; V gene: TRBV18; J gene: TRBJ1-1; D gene: NA; CDR3 DNA: TGTGCCAGCTCACCACCCAGGGGGAACACTGAAGCTTTCTTT; CDR3 protein: CASSPPRGNTEAFF
clone size: NA; V gene: TRBV24-1; J gene: TRBJ2-2; D gene: TRBD2; CDR3 DNA: TGTGCCACCAGAAAAGCGGGAGGGAAGGACGGGGAGCTGTTTTTT; CDR3 protein: CATRKAGGKDGELFF
clone size: many; V gene: TRBV6-5; J gene: TRBJ2-1; D gene: TRBD1; CDR3 DNA: TGTGCCAGCAGCATCGACAGGGGCCATGAGCAGTTCTTC; CDR3 protein: CASSIDRGHEQFF
clone size: NA; V gene: TRBV4-2; J gene: TRBJ2-5; D gene: TRBD2; CDR3 DNA: TGTGCCAGCAGCCAAGGTCCGACCGGGACTAGCGGCCAAGAGACCCAGTACTTC; CDR3 protein: CASSQGPTGTSGQETQYF
clone size: NA; V gene: TRBV24-1; J gene: TRBJ1-2; D gene: NA; CDR3 DNA: TGTGCCACAATGTCGGGAGGCTACACCTTC; CDR3 protein: CATMSGGYTF
clone size: NA; V gene: TRBV3-1/TRBV3-2; J gene: TRBJ2-3; D gene: NA; CDR3 DNA: TGTGCCAGCAGCCAAGGGACTGGCACAGATACGCAGTATTTT; CDR3 protein: CASSQGTGTDTQYF
clone size: NA; V gene: TRBV5-1; J gene: TRBJ2-5; D gene: NA; CDR3 DNA: TGCGCCAGCAGCTTTCTGACCCCCACCAGTCGAGAGACCCAGTACTTC; CDR3 protein: CASSFLTPTSRETQYF
clone size: NA; V gene: TRBV28; J gene: TRBJ1-1; D gene: NA; CDR3 DNA: TGTGCCAGCAGGCTGGACGGTTACATGAACACTGAAGCTTTCTTT; CDR3 protein: CASRLDGYMNTEAFF
clone size: NA; V gene: TRBV24-1; J gene: TRBJ2-5; D gene: NA; CDR3 DNA: TGTGCCACCAGTGATAATTTGGGGGCTGATGGGACCCAGTACTTC; CDR3 protein: CATSDNLGADGTQYF
clone size: NA; V gene: TRBV1; J gene: TRBJ2-3; D gene: NA; CDR3 DNA: TGCACCAGCAGCCAAGATCCCTTAGCGGGAGGGCGCACTAGCACAGATACGCAGTATTTT; CDR3 protein: CTSSQDPLAGGRTSTDTQYF
clone size: NA; V gene: TRBV6-5; J gene: TRBJ2-2; D gene: TRBD1; CDR3 DNA: TGTGCCAGCATCTCCGGGACAGGGAACACCGGGGAGCTGTTTTTT; CDR3 protein: CASISGTGNTGELFF
clone size: NA; V gene: TRBV6-1; J gene: TRBJ1-2; D gene: NA; CDR3 DNA: TGTGCCAGCAGTGAAGTGTATAAGGGTAACTATGGCTACACCTTC; CDR3 protein: CASSEVYKGNYGYTF
clone size: few; V gene: TRBV23-1; J gene: TRBJ2-7; D gene: TRBD1; CDR3 DNA: TGCGCCAGCAGTAGGACAGGGCCTACCTACGAGCAGTACTTC; CDR3 protein: CASSRTGPTYEQYF
clone size: NA; V gene: TRBV5-1; J gene: TRBJ2-1; D gene: NA; CDR3 DNA: TGCGCCAGCAGCTTGGGTGGCGTTCTTGAGCAGTTCTTC; CDR3 protein: CASSLGGVLEQFF
clone size: NA; V gene: TRBV3-1/TRBV3-2; J gene: TRBJ2-7; D gene: NA; CDR3 DNA: TGTGCCAGCAGCCAAGGGACCTCAACCTACGAGCAGTACTTC; CDR3 protein: CASSQGTSTYEQYF
clone size: NA; V gene: TRBV28; J gene: TRBJ2-7; D gene: NA; CDR3 DNA: TGTGCCAGCAGTCCCTGGGGGTCGTTTTACGAGCAGTACTTC; CDR3 protein: CASSPWGSFYEQYF
clone size: few; V gene: TRBV5-1; J gene: TRBJ1-5; D gene: NA; CDR3 DNA: TGCGCCAGCAGCCTCGAAGGTTATAGCAATCAGCCCCAGCATTTT; CDR3 protein: CASSLEGYSNQPQHF
clone size: NA; V gene: TRBV19; J gene: TRBJ1-2; D gene: NA; CDR3 DNA: TGTGCCAGTAGTTTAACAATAAACTATGGCTACACCTTC; CDR3 protein: CASSLTINYGYTF
clone size: NA; V gene: TRBV6-5; J gene: TRBJ1-3; D gene: TRBD1; CDR3 DNA: TGTGCCAGCAGTTATGGGACAGGGCTTGGAAACACCATATATTTT; CDR3 protein: CASSYGTGLGNTIYF
clone size: few; V gene: TRBV6-8; J gene: TRBJ1-2; D gene: NA; CDR3 DNA: TGTGCCAGCAGTCGGGTCCGCGGGGGCTACACCTTC; CDR3 protein: CASSRVRGGYTF
clone size: NA; V gene: TRBV11-2; J gene: TRBJ2-3; D gene: NA; CDR3 DNA: TGTGCCAGCAGCTCCATATCAGCCCGGGAACTAGCTGGTACGCAGTATTTT; CDR3 protein: CASSSISARELAGTQYF
clone size: NA; V gene: TRBV24-1; J gene: TRBJ2-1; D gene: TRBD1; CDR3 DNA: TGTGCCACCAGTGACCCCGGGACAGCGGATTCCGATGAGCAGTTCTTC; CDR3 protein: CATSDPGTADSDEQFF
clone size: NA; V gene: TRBV29-1; J gene: TRBJ2-3; D gene: NA; CDR3 DNA: TGCAGCGGCCGAACAGGCGCAGATACGCAGTATTTT; CDR3 protein: CSGRTGADTQYF
clone size: NA; V gene: TRBV29-1; J gene: TRBJ2-3; D gene: TRBD2; CDR3 DNA: TGCAGCGTTACCCGGGCCGGGACTAGCTTAAATACGCAGTATTTT; CDR3 protein: CSVTRAGTSLNTQYF
clone size: NA; V gene: TRBV18; J gene: TRBJ2-3; D gene: NA; CDR3 DNA: TGTGCCAGCTCACCACGAGCAGATACGCAGTATTTT; CDR3 protein: CASSPRADTQYF
clone size: few; V gene: TRBV18; J gene: TRBJ2-7; D gene: TRBD2; CDR3 DNA: TGTGCCAGCTCACCAGATCCTAGCGGTGGCTACGAGCAGTACTTC; CDR3 protein: CASSPDPSGGYEQYF
clone size: NA; V gene: TRBV6-5; J gene: TRBJ1-2; D gene: NA; CDR3 DNA: TGTGCCAGCAGTTACTCACGGTTTAACTATGGCTACACCTTC; CDR3 protein: CASSYSRFNYGYTF
clone size: NA; V gene: TRBV6-5; J gene: TRBJ2-3; D gene: NA; CDR3 DNA: TGTGCCAGCGGAACCTCGACAGCAGCAGATACGCAGTATTTT; CDR3 protein: CASGTSTAADTQYF
clone size: NA; V gene: TRBV2; J gene: TRBJ1-2; D gene: TRBD1; CDR3 DNA: TGTGCCAGCAGTGGGTGGACAGGTGGCTACACCTTC; CDR3 protein: CASSGWTGGYTF
clone size: NA; V gene: TRBV6-5; J gene: TRBJ2-1; D gene: TRBD1; CDR3 DNA: TGTGCCAGCAGTTACTCGGGACAGTTACGAGTCGAGCAGTTCTTC; CDR3 protein: CASSYSGQLRVEQFF
clone size: NA; V gene: TRBV7-9; J gene: TRBJ2-7; D gene: TRBD2; CDR3 DNA: TGTGCCAGCAGCACTCCGGGACTAGCGGCCTACGAGCAGTACTTC; CDR3 protein: CASSTPGLAAYEQYF
clone size: once; V gene: TRBV18; J gene: TRBJ1-5; D gene: NA; CDR3 DNA: TGTGCCAGCTCACCTCCTCCGGGGGGGAATCAGCCCCAGCATTTT; CDR3 protein: CASSPPPGGNQPQHF
clone size: NA; V gene: TRBV18; J gene: TRBJ1-2; D gene: NA; CDR3 DNA: TGTGCCAGCTCACCGGGACCTTGGTATGGCTACACCTTC; CDR3 protein: CASSPGPWYGYTF
clone size: NA; V gene: TRBV27; J gene: TRBJ2-1; D gene: TRBD1; CDR3 DNA: TGTGCCAGCAGTCGTTTTCCGGGACAGGGCGGTAATGAGCAGTTCTTC; CDR3 protein: CASSRFPGQGGNEQFF
clone size: NA; V gene: TRBV6-5; J gene: TRBJ2-7; D gene: NA; CDR3 DNA: TGTGCCAGCAGTTACGCACAGACCTACGAGCAGTACTTC; CDR3 protein: CASSYAQTYEQYF
clone size: medium-sized; V gene: TRBV27; J gene: TRBJ1-1; D gene: TRBD1; CDR3 DNA: TGTGCCAGCAGGGTAGGATGGGGACAGGGGGCTCTACCTGAAGCTTTCTTT; CDR3 protein: CASRVGWGQGALPEAFF
clone size: NA; V gene: TRBV13; J gene: TRBJ1-5; D gene: NA; CDR3 DNA: TGTGCCAGCAGCTTAGGCGTTTCCAATCAGCCCCAGCATTTT; CDR3 protein: CASSLGVSNQPQHF
clone size: NA; V gene: TRBV4-1; J gene: TRBJ2-3; D gene: NA; CDR3 DNA: TGCGCCAGCAGCATTGGCGAGGGCCAAGATACGCAGTATTTT; CDR3 protein: CASSIGEGQDTQYF
clone size: NA; V gene: TRBV6-5; J gene: TRBJ2-2; D gene: NA; CDR3 DNA: TGTGCCAGCAGGCTAGCAGGGGTCGCCGGGGAGCTGTTTTTT; CDR3 protein: CASRLAGVAGELFF
clone size: NA; V gene: TRBV6-5; J gene: TRBJ1-2; D gene: NA; CDR3 DNA: TGTGCCAGCAGCCCCCCGGGAAGGGTTAACTATGGCTACACCTTC; CDR3 protein: CASSPPGRVNYGYTF
clone size: NA; V gene: TRBV4-2; J gene: TRBJ2-3; D gene: TRBD2; CDR3 DNA: TGTGCCAGCAGCCAAATTGGCGCGGGAGACCTCACAGATACGCAGTATTTT; CDR3 protein: CASSQIGAGDLTDTQYF